The 8 T cell receptor beta chains below come from one sample, sequenced in a study of cytomegalovirus exposure and HLA in healthy donors. In the PCR, 60 Vbeta and 13 Jbeta primers were used. Here immunoSEQ multiplex PCR was the method, and the copy in TCRdb shows in-frame clones only, minus some. This sample yields 150,000 to 250,000 clones, of which around 79% are seen a single time; approximately 1.5% belongs to the top ten. Sequenced: PBMCs. The receptors here all came from a girl aged 5-17 years in good health and CMV-seropositive.

The rearrangement joins TRBV11-2 to TRBJ1-2; D uncertain. Trimming removed 4 bases from V and 8 bases from J, with 17 bases in between. The V gene's germline CDR1 is SGHAT and CDR2 FQNNGV. This CDR3 has 14 residues. The CDR3 here is CASSSSFSPGGYTF. In nucleotides, the CDR3 is TGTGCCAGCAGCTCATCCTTTTCACCAGGAGGCTACACCTTC.

The gene calls are TRBV2 and TRBJ2-7, with 10 bases identical to TRBD1. V was pared by 8 bases and J by 3 bases, with 4 bases of the junction left unmatched. In germline, CDR1 is SNHLY, CDR2 FYNNEI. CDR3 size: 13 residues. The CDR3 region has the DNA TGTGCCAGCGTGCGGGACAGGGGCTACGAGCAGTACTTC. Amino acids: CASVRDRGYEQYF. The full variable domain, with the rest looked up from reference TRBV2 and TRBJ2-7, is EPEVTQTPSHQVTQMGQEVILRCVPISNHLYFYWYRQILGQKVEFLVSFYNNEISEKSEIFDDQFSVERPDGSNFTLKIRSTKLEDSAMYFCASVRDRGYEQYFGPGTRLTVT.

The V call is TRBV15, the J call TRBJ1-2, with D perhaps TRBD1 (6 bases). The V gene's germline CDR1 is LNHNV and CDR2 YYDKDF (reference sequence). The length of the CDR3 is 15 residues. V was shortened by 0 bases and J by 7 bases, with 15 bases between the two germline ends. The CDR3 coding sequence is TGTGCCACCAGCAGAGATCCCTCGGGGGGGGCTGGCTACACCTTC. This gives the protein CATSRDPSGGAGYTF.

The chain couples TRBV6-6 to TRBJ1-1, with D unclear. V lost 0 bases to trimming and J lost 4 bases, with 9 bases between them. CDR3 length equals 14 residues. The germline CDR1 and CDR2 sequences are MNHNY and SVGAGI (reference sequence). CDR3 bases: TGTGCCAGCAGTTACTCTTTCCTCCCCACTGAAGCTTTCTTT. Its protein is CASSYSFLPTEAFF.

The rearrangement uses TRBV5-6 and TRBJ2-3; 8 bases are a match to TRBD2. The CDR3 has 14 amino acids. Per the germline V gene, CDR1 is SGHDT and CDR2 is YYEEEE. The V gene end was trimmed by 4 bases and the J gene end by 6 bases; junction bases not matched to a gene: 7. The CDR3 DNA sequence: TGTGCCAGCAGCCTCCGGGTAGCGGGGGATACGCAGTATTTT. This encodes CASSLRVAGDTQYF.

The sample holds a few counts of this clone. The J gene is TRBJ1-6, the V gene TRBV5-5; the D is unclear. Looked up from germline, CDR1 is SGHKS and CDR2 is YYEKEE (reference sequence). The CDR3 has 18 residues. The V gene lost 1 base and the J gene lost 2 bases, with 16 bases spanning the gap. The CDR3 region has the DNA TGTGCCAGCAGCTTGCTGGCGGGGTATAAAACCTATAATTCACCCCTCCACTTT. This codes for CASSLLAGYKTYNSPLHF.

This sequence joins TRBV5-8 and TRBJ1-4; D is unresolved. Germline loops: CDR1 SGHTS, CDR2 YDEGEE. V was clipped by 0 bases and J by 3 bases, with 9 bases between them. The length of the CDR3 is 15 residues. The CDR3 sequence: CASSLAGLSNEKLFF. CDR3 DNA sequence: TGTGCCAGCAGCTTGGCAGGATTGTCTAATGAAAAACTGTTTTTT.

The rearrangement links TRBV7-9 to TRBJ2-3, with D possibly matching TRBD2 (7 bases). The V and J ends lost 5 bases and 3 bases respectively, with 18 bases between them. Germline lookup yields CDR1 SEHNR and CDR2 FQNEAQ (reference sequence). The CDR3 is 16 residues long. The CDR3 nucleotides read TGTGCCAGCAGCCCTGGGAGGGGGACTCTAACAGATACGCAGTATTTT. Amino acid sequence: CASSPGRGTLTDTQYF.